The 21 T cell receptor beta chains listed next were all sequenced from one sample in a study of cytotoxic CD8 clonotypes in ibrutinib-treated CLL. Sequencing was performed with immunoSEQ multiplex PCR; in TCRdb, only in-frame clones are kept and a portion is missing. Altogether some 76,000 clones are present, approximately 87% being singletons, with the ten largest covering about 36%. Sequenced material: PBMCs, taken after 24 months of ibrutinib treatment. The receptors here all came from a human donor with chronic lymphocytic leukemia.

The chain links TRBV11-2 to TRBJ1-3, with D perhaps matching TRBD1 (5 bases). The V end lost 2 bases, the J end lost 0 bases, and 11 bases lay between the germline ends. The CDR3 runs 16 residues. In germline, CDR1 is SGHAT, CDR2 FQNNGV. The CDR3 DNA follows: TGTGCCAGCAGCTTAACCCCAGGGATCTCTGGAAACACCATATATTTT. Protein: CASSLTPGISGNTIYF.

This sequence joins TRBV29-1 and TRBJ2-2; TRBD1 matches at 9 bases. This CDR3 spans 17 amino acids. Trimming took 3 bases from V and 3 from J; bases not matched to a gene: 11. Germline-derived CDR1 and CDR2 are SQVTM and ANQGSEA. The CDR3 nucleotides are TGCAGCGTTGATGGGGTCCCGGGACAGGGTCACACCGGGGAGCTGTTTTTT. It codes for CSVDGVPGQGHTGELFF.

This rearrangement joins TRBV5-1 to TRBJ1-4; D may be TRBD1 (6 bases). The germline V and J ends were trimmed by 0 bases and 7 bases, with 16 bases remaining between them. The CDR3 sequence is 16 residues long. Looked up from germline, CDR1 is SGHRS and CDR2 is YFSETQ. The CDR3 reads CASSLVSGAATEKLFF. In DNA, the CDR3 is TGCGCCAGCAGCTTGGTATCGGGGGCAGCTACTGAAAAACTGTTTTTT.

The J gene is TRBJ2-7, the V gene TRBV21-1; the D call TRBD1 from the table was never checked on the DNA. TRBV21-1 has pseudogene status. The CDR3 loop spans 14 amino acids. The CDR3 sequence: CASSVRDRSYEQYF. CDR3 nucleotides: TGTGCCAGCAGTGTCCGGGACAGATCCTACGAGCAGTACTTC.

The chain recombines TRBV30 with TRBJ2-1, with TRBD2 matching 7 bases. Trimming at V came to 2 bases and at J to 7 bases, leaving 11 bases not matched to a gene. CDR1 GTSNPN and CDR2 SVGIG come from the germline V gene (reference sequence). The CDR3 covers 15 residues. The CDR3 is CAWSQYGRNGNEQFF. CDR3 nucleotide sequence: TGTGCCTGGAGTCAGTACGGGAGGAATGGTAATGAGCAGTTCTTC.

The chain carries TRBV29-1 and TRBJ1-2; D call uncertain. V lost 4 bases and J lost 2, with 11 bases in between. This CDR3 spans 13 amino acids. From germline, CDR1 is SQVTM and CDR2 ANQGSEA. CDR3 bases: TGCAGCGTTGGGGGTGGTCGGAACTATGGCTACACCTTC. Its protein product is CSVGGGRNYGYTF.

This clone was picked up a small number of times. The chain employs TRBV7-9 and TRBJ2-7; 13 positions agree with TRBD2. Trimming at V came to 5 bases and at J to 5 bases, leaving 6 bases not matched to a gene. Germline V gene lookup returns CDR1 SEHNR and CDR2 FQNEAQ (reference sequence). The CDR3 length is 15 residues. The CDR3 here is CASSRTSGSPNEQYF. The CDR3 bases are TGTGCCAGCAGCAGGACTAGCGGGAGCCCCAACGAGCAGTACTTC.

This clone has more than one count but fewer than ten. In DNA, the CDR3 is TGTGCCAGCAGTTTGGGGGGCTGGTACGAGCAGTACTTC. It specifies CASSLGGWYEQYF. The chain links TRBV6-1 to TRBJ2-7; D could derive from TRBD1 or TRBD2 (6 bases each). Looked up from germline, CDR1 is MNHNS and CDR2 is SASEGT. Trimming shortened V by 5 bases and J by 4 bases, and 12 bases separated the two germline ends. The CDR3 consists of 13 residues.

This chain links TRBV28 with TRBJ2-1, with D tentatively TRBD1 or TRBD2 (5 bases each). Germline assignment: CDR1 MDHEN and CDR2 SYDVKM. V shed 6 bases and J shed 5 bases, with 17 bases lying between them. This CDR3 has 15 amino acids. DNA for the CDR3: TGTGCCAGCAGGGGGGATTACCGACGCCACAATGAGCAGTTCTTC. This codes for CASRGDYRRHNEQFF.

The V and J genes are TRBV7-2 and TRBJ2-7; 8 bases line up with TRBD1. Germline lookup yields CDR1 SGHTA and CDR2 FQGNSA. The CDR3 covers 15 residues. After removal of 1 base from V and 3 bases from J, the junction contained 5 bases not matched to a gene. The CDR3 DNA reads as TGTGCCAGCAGCTTAGAATCCAGGGGGCTCTACGAGCAGTACTTC. It yields the protein CASSLESRGLYEQYF.

The J gene is TRBJ1-5, the V gene TRBV19, with D maybe TRBD1 (6 bases). This CDR3 region has 16 residues. Germline assignment: CDR1 LNHDA and CDR2 SQIVND (reference sequence). V lost 3 bases and J 5 bases, leaving 17 bases between the germline ends. The CDR3 loop is CASSILTGTRDQPQHF. CDR3 DNA sequence: TGTGCCAGTAGTATTCTTACCGGGACACGAGATCAGCCCCAGCATTTT.

This rearrangement joins TRBV11-2 to TRBJ2-7; D unresolved. Germline values: CDR1 SGHAT, CDR2 FQNNGV. This CDR3 has 13 amino acids. Trimming left V 3 bases short and J 3 bases short, with 9 bases between. The CDR3 loop reads CASSFPGIYEQYF. CDR3 sequence (DNA): TGTGCCAGCAGCTTCCCAGGCATCTACGAGCAGTACTTC.

This clone was counted between two and nine times. The chain couples TRBV11-1 to TRBJ2-1; D is undetermined. V was trimmed by 1 base and J by 8 bases, leaving 12 bases between them. Germline values: CDR1 SGHAT, CDR2 FQDESV (reference sequence). There are 14 residues in the CDR3. The CDR3 nucleotides read TGTGCCAGCAGCTTAGTTCCATCGGGTGATGAGCAGTTCTTC. Translating gives CASSLVPSGDEQFF.

The V gene is TRBV28, the J gene TRBJ2-2; 12 nucleotides line up with TRBD2. The CDR3 is 17 residues long. V shed 2 bases, J shed 7 bases, and the junction held 8 bases outside the gene matches. Germline lookup yields CDR1 MDHEN and CDR2 SYDVKM. The CDR3 here is CASSLASGRAASGELFF. DNA for the CDR3: TGTGCCAGCAGTTTAGCTAGCGGGAGGGCCGCAAGCGGGGAGCTGTTTTTT. Based on the CDR3 plus reference TRBV28 and TRBJ2-2, the full variable domain is DVKVTQSSRYLVKRTGEKVFLECVQDMDHENMFWYRQDPGLGLRLIYFSYDVKMKEKGDIPEGYSVSREKKERFSLILESASTNQTSMYLCASSLASGRAASGELFFGEGSRLTVL.

This clone was found once. The chain couples TRBV14 to TRBJ2-5; TRBD2 matches at 9 bases. J was trimmed by 2 bases and V by 2 bases; bases with no gene match: 6. Germline CDR1 reads SGHDN; CDR2 reads FVKESK. This CDR3 is built from 16 residues. The CDR3 region has the DNA TGTGCCAGCAGCCAAATCGCGGGAGGGCTTCAAGAGACCCAGTACTTC. Protein sequence: CASSQIAGGLQETQYF.

The chain employs TRBV11-1 and TRBJ2-7; D is unresolved. In germline, CDR1 is SGHAT, CDR2 FQDESV (reference sequence). With 5 bases removed from V and 5 bases from J, the gap between germline ends came to 22 bases. The CDR3 runs to 16 residues. The CDR3, as DNA: TGTGCCAGCAGCCCCCCGTGGCGGAATCGCGCCCACGAGCAGTACTTC. Translated, it gives CASSPPWRNRAHEQYF.

In the case of this clone: The same CDR3 also results from other DNA sequences found in this sample. CDR3 coding DNA: TGTGCCAGTAGTATCAGGGGGAGTAGCAATCAGCCCCAGCATTTT. It encodes CASSIRGSSNQPQHF. The genes are TRBV19 and TRBJ1-5; 7 bases map to TRBD1. The CDR3 sequence is 15 residues long. The germline V gene has CDR1 LNHDA and CDR2 SQIVND (reference sequence). V shed 3 bases, J shed 0 bases, and the junction held 2 bases outside the gene matches.

To note about this clone: Other DNA variants within this sample encode the same CDR3. V and J are TRBV7-2 and TRBJ2-7, with 10 bases matching TRBD2. Per germline, CDR1 SGHTA and CDR2 FQGNSA. Losses at the gene ends were 5 bases for V and 4 bases for J; bases not matched to a gene: 8. The CDR3 contains 15 residues. The CDR3 bases are TGTGCCAGCAGCGCCACGACTAGCGGGCGATACGAGCAGTACTTC. Protein sequence: CASSATTSGRYEQYF. The full variable domain, with the rest looked up from reference TRBV7-2 and TRBJ2-7, is GAGVSQSPSNKVTEKGKDVELRCDPISGHTALYWYRQSLGQGLEFLIYFQGNSAPDKSGLPSDRFSAERTGGSVSTLTIQRTQQEDSAVYLCASSATTSGRYEQYFGPGTRLTVT.

The chain combines TRBV6-5 with TRBJ2-4; maybe TRBD1 (5 bases). The CDR3 is made up of 14 amino acids. V was cut by 0 bases and J by 5 bases, with 8 bases left in between. Per the germline V gene, CDR1 is MNHEY and CDR2 is SVGAGI. DNA for the CDR3: TGTGCCAGCAGTTACTCAGGGGTGGAAAACATTCAGTACTTC. Residues: CASSYSGVENIQYF.

The J gene is TRBJ2-1, the V gene TRBV5-4; possibly TRBD1 for D (6 bases). Germline-derived CDR1 and CDR2 are SGHNT and YYREEE (reference sequence). The CDR3 covers 15 residues. Trimming took off 4 bases at V and 5 bases at J, with 16 bases between the two ends. CDR3 protein: CASSREKGQHNEQFF. CDR3 sequence (DNA): TGTGCCAGCAGCCGAGAGAAAGGACAGCACAATGAGCAGTTCTTC.

V gene TRBV19 combines with J gene TRBJ1-5, with 8 bases lining up with TRBD1. CDR1 is LNHDA, CDR2 SQIVND, per germline (reference sequence). The CDR3 has 16 residues. The junction had 9 bases not matched to a gene; V was cut back by 6 bases and J by 2 bases. CDR3 amino acids: CASSPGGSWRNQPQHF. In nucleotides, the CDR3 is TGTGCCAGTAGCCCAGGGGGCTCTTGGCGCAATCAGCCCCAGCATTTT.